This is a list of T cell receptor beta chains from one sample in a study of T cells in Graves' hyperthyroidism and ophthalmopathy. Using its own MiXCR run on the multiplex PCR reads, TCRdb lists one record per CDR3 protein. The sample has 360,000 or so distinct CDR3 sequences; around a sixth are singletons. Sequenced: blood. The source of these receptors is a woman between 40 and 55 years old with Graves' ophthalmopathy. The CDR3 runs from the conserved cysteine through the conserved F or W. Fields, in order: V gene, CDR3 length, J gene, CDR3 protein.

>TRBV20-1|16|TRBJ2-3
CSAPTGRRPSTDTQYF
>TRBV11-2|14|TRBJ2-5
CASSTYRGQETQYF
>TRBV7-8|11|TRBJ1-2
CASSLATGYTF
>TRBV30|15|TRBJ2-2
CAWRSSGRFNGELFF
>TRBV10-3|13|TRBJ2-5
CAISGQDQETQYF
>TRBV24-1|15|TRBJ1-1
CATSPTPDRGTEAFF
>TRBV3-1|15|TRBJ2-5
CASSQVLGYQETQYF
>TRBV6-1|14|TRBJ1-2
CASLDGYPNYGYTF
>TRBV27|15|TRBJ1-2
CASSFSGQGSGGYTF
>TRBV2|16|TRBJ2-7
CASSGTGTSASYEQYF
>TRBV6-1|12|TRBJ1-2
CASRANNYGYTF
>TRBV28|14|TRBJ2-7
CAIRRARLSYEQYF
>TRBV2|15|TRBJ2-2
CASRGGSLGTGELFF
>TRBV29-1|12|TRBJ1-1
CSGKTSNTEAFF